This T cell receptor beta chain was sequenced during a study of blood T cells in healthy people across ages. With a J-beta primer mix and a sample-barcoded 5' primer, a second PCR ran about 6 to 11 cycles. Using its own MiXCR run on the 5' RACE reads, TCRdb lists one record per CDR3 protein. Of roughly 800,000 distinct CDR3 sequences in the sample, 58% were seen once. As regards this clonotype: The target antigen is unknown.

Broader study findings: Researchers deemed the diversity estimates from one million T cells underestimates. Observed TCR beta diversity per million T cells went down as age went up. This fall followed a roughly linear course with age. Unsorted PBMC material precluded a definitive naive versus antigen-experienced comparison.

Each sample yielded at least 6 million isolated PBMCs. Sequencing used blood. The TCR was taken from a man in his thirties or forties in good health.

CDR3 region: CSVEIVLLRGYGYTF. The CDR3 bases are TGCAGCGTTGAAATAGTCCTTCTCCGGGGCTATGGCTACACCTTC. The chain joins TRBV29-1 to TRBJ1-2; D not certain. Germline lookup yields CDR1 SQVTM and CDR2 ANQGSEA. This CDR3 comprises 15 residues. V lost 2 bases and J lost 4, with 17 bases in between.